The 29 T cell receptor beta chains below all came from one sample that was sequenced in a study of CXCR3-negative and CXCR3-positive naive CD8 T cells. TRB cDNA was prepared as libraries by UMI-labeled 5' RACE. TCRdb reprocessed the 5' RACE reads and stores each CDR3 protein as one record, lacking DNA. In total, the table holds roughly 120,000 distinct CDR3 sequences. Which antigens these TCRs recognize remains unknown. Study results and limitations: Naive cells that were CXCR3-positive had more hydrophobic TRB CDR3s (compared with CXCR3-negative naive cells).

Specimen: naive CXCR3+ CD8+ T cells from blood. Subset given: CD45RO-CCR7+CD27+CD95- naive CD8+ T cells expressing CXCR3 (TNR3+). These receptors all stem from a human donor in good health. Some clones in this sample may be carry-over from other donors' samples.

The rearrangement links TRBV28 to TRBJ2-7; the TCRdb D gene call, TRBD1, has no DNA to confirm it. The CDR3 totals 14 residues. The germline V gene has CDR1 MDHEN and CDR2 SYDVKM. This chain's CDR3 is CASSHRGSSYEQYF.

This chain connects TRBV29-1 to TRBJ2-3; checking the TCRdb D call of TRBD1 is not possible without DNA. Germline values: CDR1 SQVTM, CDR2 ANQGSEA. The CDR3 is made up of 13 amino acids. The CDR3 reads CSVVPAGADTQYF.

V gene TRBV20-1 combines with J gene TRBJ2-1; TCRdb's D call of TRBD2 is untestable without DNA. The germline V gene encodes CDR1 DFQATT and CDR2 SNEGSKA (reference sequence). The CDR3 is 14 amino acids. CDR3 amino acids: CSAGSGGASDEQFF.

CDR3 sequence reads: CASSYRSYSPLHF. The chain links TRBV12-3 or TRBV12-4 to TRBJ1-6. The CDR3 has 13 residues.

The CDR3 is CTSSAFGQGNEKLFF. The chain links TRBV1 to TRBJ1-4; without DNA, the TCRdb call of TRBD1 cannot be checked. TRBV1 is tagged as a pseudogene. CDR3 length equals 15 residues.

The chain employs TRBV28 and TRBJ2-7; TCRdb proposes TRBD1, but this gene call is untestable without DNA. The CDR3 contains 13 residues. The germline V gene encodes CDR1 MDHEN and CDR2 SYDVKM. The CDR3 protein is CASSPGTGDEQYF.

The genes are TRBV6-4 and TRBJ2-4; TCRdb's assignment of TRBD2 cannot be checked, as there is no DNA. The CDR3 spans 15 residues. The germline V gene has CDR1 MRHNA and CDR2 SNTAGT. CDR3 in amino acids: CASSTSEGAQNIQYF.

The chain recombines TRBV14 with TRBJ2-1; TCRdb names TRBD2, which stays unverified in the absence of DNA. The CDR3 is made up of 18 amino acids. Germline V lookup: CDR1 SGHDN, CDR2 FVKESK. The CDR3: CASSPGLAGEISYNEQFF.

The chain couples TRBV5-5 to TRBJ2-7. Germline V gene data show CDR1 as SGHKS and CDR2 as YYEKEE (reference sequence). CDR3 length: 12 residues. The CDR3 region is CASSLAGFEQYF.

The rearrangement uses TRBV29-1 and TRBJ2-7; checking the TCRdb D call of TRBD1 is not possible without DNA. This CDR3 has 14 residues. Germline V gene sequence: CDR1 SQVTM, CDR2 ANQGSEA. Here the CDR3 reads CSVVTDLDPGRQYF.

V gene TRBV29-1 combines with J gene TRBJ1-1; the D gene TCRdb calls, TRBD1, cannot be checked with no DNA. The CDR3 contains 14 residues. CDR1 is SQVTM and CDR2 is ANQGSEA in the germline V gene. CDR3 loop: CSVTPQGVGFEAFF.

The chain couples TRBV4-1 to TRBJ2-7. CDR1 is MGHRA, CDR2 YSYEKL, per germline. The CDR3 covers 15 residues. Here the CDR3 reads CASSQGSVSSYEQYF.

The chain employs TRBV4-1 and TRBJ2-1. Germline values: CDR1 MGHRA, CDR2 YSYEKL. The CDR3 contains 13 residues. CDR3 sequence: CASSPQNSIEQFF.

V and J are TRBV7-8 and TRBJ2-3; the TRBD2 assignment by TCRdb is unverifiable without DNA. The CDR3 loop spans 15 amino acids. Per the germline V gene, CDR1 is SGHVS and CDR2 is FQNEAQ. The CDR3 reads CASRSTSGGLDTQYF.

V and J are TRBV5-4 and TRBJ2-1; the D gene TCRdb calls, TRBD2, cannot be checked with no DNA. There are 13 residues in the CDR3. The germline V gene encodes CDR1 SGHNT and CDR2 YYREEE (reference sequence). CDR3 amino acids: CASSTGTLNEQFF.

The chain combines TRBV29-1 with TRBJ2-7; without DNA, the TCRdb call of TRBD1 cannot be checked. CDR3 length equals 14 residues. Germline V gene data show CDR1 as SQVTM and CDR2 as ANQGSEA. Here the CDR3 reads CSVSGPDRAHEQYF.

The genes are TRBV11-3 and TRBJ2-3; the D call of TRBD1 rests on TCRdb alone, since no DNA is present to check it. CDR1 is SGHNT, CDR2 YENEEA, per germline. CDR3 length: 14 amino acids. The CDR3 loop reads CASSLGPSTDTQYF.

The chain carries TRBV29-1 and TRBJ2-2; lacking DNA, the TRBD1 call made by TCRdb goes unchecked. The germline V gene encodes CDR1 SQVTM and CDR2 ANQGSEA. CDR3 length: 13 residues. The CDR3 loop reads CSVGQGEAGELFF.

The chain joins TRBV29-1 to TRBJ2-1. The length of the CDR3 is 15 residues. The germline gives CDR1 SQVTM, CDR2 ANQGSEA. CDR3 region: CSVVPRERSYNEQFF.

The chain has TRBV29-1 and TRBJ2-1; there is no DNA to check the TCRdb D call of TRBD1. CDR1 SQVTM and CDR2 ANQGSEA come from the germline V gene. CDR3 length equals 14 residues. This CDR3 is CSVEQGAQYNEQFF.

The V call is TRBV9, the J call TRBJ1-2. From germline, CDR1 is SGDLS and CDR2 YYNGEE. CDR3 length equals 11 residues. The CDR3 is CASSGYTGYTF.

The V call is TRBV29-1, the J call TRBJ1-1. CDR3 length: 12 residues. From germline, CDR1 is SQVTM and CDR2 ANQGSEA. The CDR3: CSAPTENTEAFF.

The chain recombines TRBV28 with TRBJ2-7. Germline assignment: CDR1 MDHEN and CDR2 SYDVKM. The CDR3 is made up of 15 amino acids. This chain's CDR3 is CASSLEGILPYEQYF.

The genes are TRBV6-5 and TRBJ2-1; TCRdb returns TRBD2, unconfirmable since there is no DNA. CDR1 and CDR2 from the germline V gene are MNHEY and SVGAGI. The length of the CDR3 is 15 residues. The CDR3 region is CASRLTSGTHNEQFF.

This chain's CDR3 is CASSWGLTGTDYNEQFF. The rearrangement uses TRBV5-1 and TRBJ2-1; TCRdb gives TRBD1 as the D gene, but with no DNA this cannot be confirmed. The CDR3 runs to 17 residues. Germline V gene sequence: CDR1 SGHRS, CDR2 YFSETQ.

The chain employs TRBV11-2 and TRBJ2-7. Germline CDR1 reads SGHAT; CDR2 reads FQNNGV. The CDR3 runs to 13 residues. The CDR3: CASSPPIDYEQYF.

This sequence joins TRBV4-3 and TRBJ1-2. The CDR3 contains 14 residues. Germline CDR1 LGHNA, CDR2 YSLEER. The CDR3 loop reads CASSQARGFYGYTF.

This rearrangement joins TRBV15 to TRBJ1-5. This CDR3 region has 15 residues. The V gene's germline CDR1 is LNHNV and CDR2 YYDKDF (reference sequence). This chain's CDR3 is CATSRDGGGSQPQHF.

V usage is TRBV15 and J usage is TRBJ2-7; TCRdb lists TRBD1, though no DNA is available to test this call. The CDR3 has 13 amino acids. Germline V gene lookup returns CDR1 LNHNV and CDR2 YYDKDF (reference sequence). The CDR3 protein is CATSNRGLYEQYF.